This T cell receptor beta chain was retrieved from a study of T cells in Graves' hyperthyroidism and ophthalmopathy. Trimming took 4 bases from V and 2 from J; bases not matched to a gene: 11. The CDR3 loop spans 17 amino acids. From germline, CDR1 is SGDLS and CDR2 YYNGEE. Exclusion criteria comprised uncontrolled infection, other autoimmune disease, pregnancy or lactation. RNA transcripts were the template for amplifying TCR beta CDR3 regions. The HTBI primer set served for first-round RT-PCR of the TCR CDR3. In TCRdb, the multiplex PCR reads were re-called with MiXCR into one record per CDR3 protein. The table records under 550,000 distinct CDR3 sequences, 15% to 20% of them present only once. This clonotype was picked up a small number of times.

The sequencing input was blood. The V gene is TRBV9, the J gene TRBJ2-3; TRBD2 agrees at 9 bases. This receptor was obtained from a man aged 35-49 years with Graves' ophthalmopathy. CDR3 sequence (DNA): TGTGCCAGCAGCCCACGCGGGAGCGGGAGGTTCACAGATACGCAGTATTTT. It yields the protein CASSPRGSGRFTDTQYF.